This TCR beta chain is drawn from a study of tumor-infiltrating lymphocytes in primary liver carcinoma. V dropped 2 bases and J dropped 5 bases, with 6 bases sitting between them. The CDR3 spans 12 residues. CDR1 ENHRY and CDR2 SYGVKD come from the germline V gene. Starting material of 500 ng total RNA yielded TCR beta cDNA via a constant-region primer. Amplification in three nested multiplex PCR rounds with slightly modified ARM-PCR gave rise to TCR beta libraries. TRBV1-TRBV30 forward primers and a C-beta reverse primer were used in the first two PCR rounds, which each ran for approximately 10 cycles. TCRdb reprocessed the multiplex PCR reads with MiXCR, giving one entry per CDR3 protein. The sample contains 80,000 to 100,000 distinct CDR3 sequences, about 70% of which appear only once. Extraction of RNA together with DNA used about 17-31 mg of unsorted bulk tissue. This clonotype came up many times.

The rearrangement joins TRBV10-3 to TRBJ2-5, with D uncertain. What was sequenced was tumor-adjacent normal liver tissue. The TCR originated in a man aged 35 to 55 with primary liver carcinoma and hepatitis B virus infection. This chain's CDR3 is CAISERVETQYF. CDR3 in DNA: TGTGCCATCAGTGAGCGGGTGGAGACCCAGTACTTC.